The sequence of this T cell receptor beta chain was determined in a study of blood T cell repertoires in COVID-19. Study summary: Samples taken during acute and convalescent COVID-19 were collected in the United States, Italy and Spain.

In the original analysis: Nucleated cell number was recorded as an estimate derived from reference gene primer amplification. Libraries were prepared by immunoSEQ multiplex PCR; TCRdb keeps only in-frame clonotypes and omits some of them. That table is the source of V, J and clone size, and D and trimming were worked out from the DNA. The top ten clones hold 2.5% of a sample with tens of thousands of clones, 85% to 90% of them seen once. The germline V gene encodes CDR1 MNHEY and CDR2 SVGEGT. CDR3 length equals 17 residues. The junction had 7 bases not matched to a gene; V was cut back by 2 bases and J by 1 base.

This clonotype originated in a human donor in a cohort sampled during active COVID-19. Sequenced: peripheral blood. The V call is TRBV6-2 or TRBV6-3, the J call TRBJ1-5; 8 bases align to TRBD1. The CDR3 spells CASSYRTGSRSNQPQHF. As DNA, the CDR3 is TGTGCCAGCAGTTACCGGACAGGGAGTCGGAGCAATCAGCCCCAGCATTTT.